This TCR beta chain was recovered during a study of blood T cells in healthy people across ages. In germline, CDR1 is DFQATT, CDR2 SNEGSKA (reference sequence). CDR3 length: 14 residues. This clonotype was counted a few times. Germline and junction disagree at one end, which may indicate a read error. Then a second PCR, running roughly 6 to 11 cycles, was carried out with a sample-barcoded 5' primer and a J-beta primer mix. In TCRdb, the 5' RACE reads were re-called with MiXCR into one record per CDR3 protein. Of about 1.4 million distinct CDR3 sequences in the sample, roughly 59% were seen once. Sequenced material: blood. This clonotype originated in a young man in good health. This sequence joins TRBV20-1 and TRBJ2-3, with no clear D. The CDR3 region has the DNA TGCAGTGCTCGAGATTTCTATAGCACAGATACGCAGTATTTT. It encodes CSARDFYSTDTQYF.